These 27 T cell receptor beta chains were sequenced from one sample in a study of blood T cell repertoires in COVID-19. Clones were sequenced by immunoSEQ multiplex PCR, and TCRdb holds only the in-frame ones, with some missing. The sample shows tens of thousands of clones, over 90% of them seen only once. Sample: peripheral blood. All receptors derive from a man aged 50 or older with active COVID-19.

The chain joins TRBV3-1 (or the pseudogene TRBV3-2) to TRBJ2-5, with 7 positions matching TRBD1. The CDR3 runs to 15 residues. The germline V gene has CDR1 LGHDT and CDR2 YNNKEL (reference sequence). Losses at the gene ends were 4 bases for V and 4 bases for J; bases not matched to a gene: 9. The CDR3 DNA is TGTGCCAGCAGCCCTCTTCCGGGACAGATAGAGACCCAGTACTTC. Its protein product is CASSPLPGQIETQYF.

V gene TRBV5-1 combines with J gene TRBJ1-2; a possible D gene is TRBD1 (6 bases). Germline values: CDR1 SGHRS, CDR2 YFSETQ. There are 14 residues in the CDR3. V gave up 1 base and J gave up 8 bases, with 15 bases separating them. The CDR3 reads CASSLSGGQEGYTF. CDR3 sequence (DNA): TGCGCCAGCAGCTTGTCTGGGGGCCAAGAGGGCTACACCTTC.

The CDR3 protein is CATSSHLGNTGELFF. The CDR3 region has the DNA TGTGCCACCAGCAGCCACCTAGGAAACACCGGGGAGCTGTTTTTT. The chain couples TRBV15 to TRBJ2-2; D is undetermined. CDR3 length: 15 residues. Trimming pared 3 bases from V and 2 bases from J, leaving 10 bases between. In germline, CDR1 is LNHNV, CDR2 YYDKDF (reference sequence).

This clone occurred once. The chain links TRBV5-1 to TRBJ1-1, with D maybe TRBD1 (6 bases). The length of the CDR3 is 14 residues. Germline CDR1 reads SGHRS; CDR2 reads YFSETQ. V lost 4 bases and J 3 bases, leaving 13 bases between the germline ends. In nucleotides, the CDR3 is TGCGCCAGCAGCGAGACAGGTTCATACACTGAAGCTTTCTTT. Translating it yields CASSETGSYTEAFF.

The chain carries TRBV2 and TRBJ2-1; TRBD2 aligns across 8 bases. The length of the CDR3 is 13 residues. V dropped 4 bases and J dropped 9; count of bases not matched to a gene: 5. CDR1 is SNHLY, CDR2 FYNNEI, per germline. CDR3 bases: TGTGCCAGCAGTGGCCCCGGGACTAGTGAGCAGTTCTTC. It translates to CASSGPGTSEQFF.

The count of this clone is one. CDR3 loop: CSASDRDYEQYF. CDR3 DNA: TGCAGTGCTAGTGACAGGGACTACGAGCAGTACTTC. V usage is TRBV20-1 and J usage is TRBJ2-7; TRBD1 agrees at 7 bases. The germline CDR1 and CDR2 sequences are DFQATT and SNEGSKA (reference sequence). J lost 3 bases, V lost 3 bases, and 2 bases had no gene match. CDR3 length equals 12 residues.

The gene calls are TRBV5-5 and TRBJ2-2; 7 nucleotides align to TRBD2. Germline V CDR1 and CDR2: SGHKS, YYEKEE (reference sequence). The CDR3 is 16 residues long. V lost 1 base, J lost 1 base, and 4 bases stayed unmatched. The CDR3 protein is CASSLWGGRNTGELFF. DNA for the CDR3: TGTGCCAGCAGCTTGTGGGGAGGGCGGAACACCGGGGAGCTGTTTTTT.

This rearrangement joins TRBV10-3 to TRBJ2-3, with D possibly matching TRBD2 (6 bases). CDR3 size: 16 residues. Between the trimmed V and J ends, which lost 2 bases and 5 bases, there was a span of 17 bases. CDR1 and CDR2 from the germline V gene are ENHRY and SYGVKD. Here the CDR3 DNA reads TGTGCCATCAGTGAGCCGACTAGACTGACGCGAGATACGCAGTATTTT. This sequence encodes CAISEPTRLTRDTQYF.

J is TRBJ2-3 and V is TRBV5-6; TRBD2 agrees at 7 bases. Trimming cost V 4 bases and J 6 bases; bases outside gene matches: 8. CDR1 SGHDT and CDR2 YYEEEE come from the germline V gene. The CDR3 covers 14 residues. CDR3 nucleotide sequence: TGTGCCAGCAGCCACTTGTTGGGGGGGGATACGCAGTATTTT. Its protein product is CASSHLLGGDTQYF.

The V call is TRBV5-4, the J call TRBJ1-2; no clear D. The CDR3 loop spans 13 amino acids. Germline V gives CDR1 SGHNT, CDR2 YYREEE (reference sequence). Trimming left V 4 bases short and J 0 bases short, with 7 bases between. CDR3: CASSPDTNYGYTF. In DNA form, the CDR3 reads TGTGCCAGCAGCCCAGATACTAACTATGGCTACACCTTC.

The chain uses TRBV7-6 and TRBJ2-7, with no clear D. V gave up 0 bases and J gave up 2 bases, with 5 bases separating them. This CDR3 contains 13 residues. The germline V gene encodes CDR1 SGHVS and CDR2 FNYEAQ. CDR3 residues: CASSLARAYEQYF. CDR3 DNA sequence: TGTGCCAGCAGCTTAGCGCGAGCCTACGAGCAGTACTTC.

The chain employs TRBV7-9 and TRBJ2-2; D is possibly TRBD2 (5 bases). CDR1 is SEHNR and CDR2 is FQNEAQ in the germline V gene (reference sequence). This CDR3 contains 15 residues. V lost 7 bases and J lost 6, with 18 bases in between. The CDR3 DNA reads TGTGCCAGCATCGCCGCCGGGAAGGCTGCCGGGGAGCTGTTTTTT. Protein: CASIAAGKAAGELFF.

This sequence joins TRBV9 and TRBJ1-6; D remains ambiguous. Trimming removed 0 bases at V and 6 bases at J, with 13 bases between. From germline, CDR1 is SGDLS and CDR2 YYNGEE. The CDR3 has 16 residues. The CDR3 DNA sequence: TGTGCCAGCAGCGTAGAAAGGGAGAGTTTTAATTCACCCCTCCACTTT. It yields the protein CASSVERESFNSPLHF.

This chain joins TRBV3-1 (or the pseudogene TRBV3-2) and TRBJ2-1; D remains ambiguous. Germline loops: CDR1 LGHDT, CDR2 YNNKEL (reference sequence). The CDR3 length is 15 residues. V lost 0 bases and J lost 5, with 11 bases in between. The CDR3 coding sequence is TGTGCCAGCAGCCAAGATCCAGATCAGAACAATGAGCAGTTCTTC. This sequence encodes CASSQDPDQNNEQFF.

The J gene is TRBJ1-3, the V gene TRBV6-5; D is ambiguous. The germline gives CDR1 MNHEY, CDR2 SVGAGI. The CDR3 runs 13 residues. Trimming removed 8 bases at V and 5 bases at J, with 13 bases between. The CDR3 coding sequence is TGTGCCAGCTCCACCGAGCTACGAAACACCATATATTTT. Its translation is CASSTELRNTIYF.

The chain joins TRBV27 to TRBJ2-6; a weak D match, TRBD1 (6 bases). With 4 bases removed from V and 4 bases from J, the gap between germline ends came to 11 bases. Germline CDR1 reads MNHEY; CDR2 reads SMNVEV (reference sequence). This CDR3 spans 15 amino acids. CDR3 in amino acids: CASSSGGPGANVLTF. Here the CDR3 DNA reads TGTGCCAGCAGTTCTGGGGGCCCCGGGGCCAACGTCCTGACTTTC.

The chain links TRBV3-1 (or the pseudogene TRBV3-2) to TRBJ2-7, with a tentative D call TRBD1 (6 bases). Trimming pared 4 bases from V and 4 bases from J, leaving 23 bases between. There are 17 residues in the CDR3. The V gene's germline CDR1 is LGHDT and CDR2 YNNKEL (reference sequence). The CDR3 protein is CASSPALTGISSYEQYF. For the CDR3, the DNA is TGTGCCAGCAGCCCGGCCCTTACAGGGATTTCTTCTTACGAGCAGTACTTC.

The chain carries TRBV28 and TRBJ2-7, with TRBD1 matching over 7 bases. Germline CDR1 and CDR2: MDHEN and SYDVKM. V lost 4 bases and J lost 4; bases outside the gene matches: 1. The CDR3 spans 12 residues. CDR3 sequence (DNA): TGTGCCAGCAGTTCCAGGGGGTACGAGCAGTACTTC. The encoded protein is CASSSRGYEQYF. The full variable domain, completed using reference TRBV28 and TRBJ2-7, is DVKVTQSSRYLVKRTGEKVFLECVQDMDHENMFWYRQDPGLGLRLIYFSYDVKMKEKGDIPEGYSVSREKKERFSLILESASTNQTSMYLCASSSRGYEQYFGPGTRLTVT.

This clone was seen a single time. V is TRBV9 and J is TRBJ1-1; 9 bases agree with TRBD1. Unmatched junction bases numbered 7, after V lost 0 bases and J lost 4 bases. The CDR3 extends over 16 amino acids. The germline V gene has CDR1 SGDLS and CDR2 YYNGEE. The CDR3 loop is CASSVGVGQGSTEAFF. Here the CDR3 DNA reads TGTGCCAGCAGCGTAGGTGTAGGACAGGGGTCCACTGAAGCTTTCTTT. The full variable domain, its missing parts supplied by reference TRBV9 and TRBJ1-1, is DSGVTQTPKHLITATGQRVTLRCSPRSGDLSVYWYQQSLDQGLQFLIQYYNGEERAKGNILERFSAQQFPDLHSELNLSSLELGDSALYFCASSVGVGQGSTEAFFGQGTRLTVV.

The genes are TRBV4-1 and TRBJ2-7, with 13 bases aligning to TRBD2. Germline V gives CDR1 MGHRA, CDR2 YSYEKL. This CDR3 comprises 16 residues. V gave up 6 bases and J gave up 4 bases; unmatched junction bases: 9. CDR3 DNA: TGCGCCAGCAGTCGGACGGGACTAGCGGGGCGGTACGAGCAGTACTTC. Amino acids: CASSRTGLAGRYEQYF.

This chain joins TRBV5-8 and TRBJ1-5; D not certain. The CDR3 length is 15 residues. The germline V and J ends were trimmed by 6 bases and 6 bases, with 19 bases remaining between them. CDR1 and CDR2 from the germline V gene are SGHTS and YDEGEE. Here the CDR3 reads CASIQGPGLGQPQHF. CDR3 nucleotide sequence: TGTGCCAGCATCCAAGGTCCGGGGTTGGGTCAGCCCCAGCATTTT. The full variable domain, with the rest looked up from reference TRBV5-8 and TRBJ1-5, is EAGVTQSPTHLIKTRGQQATLRCSPISGHTSVYWYQQALGLGLQFLLWYDEGEERNRGNFPPRFSGRQFPNYSSELNVNALELEDSALYLCASIQGPGLGQPQHFGDGTRLSIL.

This chain connects TRBV5-4 to TRBJ2-7; D is perhaps TRBD2 (5 bases). Germline-derived CDR1 and CDR2 are SGHNT and YYREEE (reference sequence). The ends were cut back, 4 bases at V and 2 bases at J, with 13 bases in the middle. This CDR3 comprises 14 residues. The CDR3 sequence: CASSPEVSAYEQYF. CDR3 DNA: TGTGCCAGCAGCCCGGAGGTTAGCGCCTACGAGCAGTACTTC. The entire variable domain, with the rest obtained from reference TRBV5-4 and TRBJ2-7, is as follows: ETGVTQSPTHLIKTRGQQVTLRCSSQSGHNTVSWYQQALGQGPQFIFQYYREEENGRGNFPPRFSGLQFPNYSSELNVNALELDDSALYLCASSPEVSAYEQYFGPGTRLTVT.

V gene TRBV9 combines with J gene TRBJ2-1; possible D gene TRBD1, 6 bases. Trimming shortened V by 0 bases and J by 8 bases, and 12 bases separated the two germline ends. The CDR3 extends over 14 amino acids. Germline-derived CDR1 and CDR2 are SGDLS and YYNGEE. As DNA, the CDR3 is TGTGCCAGCAGCGTAGGGGGGCTAGCCGATGAGCAGTTCTTC. Translation: CASSVGGLADEQFF.

V usage is TRBV5-1 and J usage is TRBJ2-7, with 7 bases identical to TRBD1. CDR3 size: 14 residues. J gave up 3 bases and V 0 bases, and 3 bases lay outside the gene matches. Germline V CDR1 and CDR2: SGHRS, YFSETQ. CDR3 DNA sequence: TGCGCCAGCAGCTTGGAGGGGGCGAACTACGAGCAGTACTTC. It codes for CASSLEGANYEQYF.

The CDR3 reads CATSTSLAGSYEQYF. As DNA, the CDR3 is TGTGCCACCAGCACCTCACTAGCGGGGTCCTACGAGCAGTACTTC. V is TRBV15 and J is TRBJ2-7, with 10 positions matching TRBD2. The J segment lost 1 base and the V segment lost 4 bases, leaving 4 bases of the junction unmatched. Germline CDR1 is LNHNV and CDR2 is YYDKDF (reference sequence). This CDR3 spans 15 amino acids.

The chain is built from TRBV6-5 and TRBJ2-4; perhaps TRBD1 as D (6 bases). Trimming stripped 10 bases from V and 0 bases from J, with 10 bases between. The CDR3 runs 13 residues. The V gene's germline CDR1 is MNHEY and CDR2 SVGAGI. This CDR3 reads CATRTVAKNIQYF. CDR3 DNA sequence: TGTGCCACACGGACAGTAGCCAAAAACATTCAGTACTTC.

The V and J genes are TRBV19 and TRBJ2-7; D is uncertain. CDR3 length equals 13 residues. V lost 8 bases and J 1 base, leaving 12 bases between the germline ends. From germline, CDR1 is LNHDA and CDR2 SQIVND (reference sequence). CDR3 protein: CASARRSSYEQYF. The CDR3 DNA is TGTGCCAGTGCCCGGAGATCTTCCTACGAGCAGTACTTC. Looking up the rest from reference TRBV19 and TRBJ2-7 gives the full variable domain: DGGITQSPKYLFRKEGQNVTLSCEQNLNHDAMYWYRQDPGQGLRLIYYSQIVNDFQKGDIAEGYSVSREKKESFPLTVTSAQKNPTAFYLCASARRSSYEQYFGPGTRLTVT.